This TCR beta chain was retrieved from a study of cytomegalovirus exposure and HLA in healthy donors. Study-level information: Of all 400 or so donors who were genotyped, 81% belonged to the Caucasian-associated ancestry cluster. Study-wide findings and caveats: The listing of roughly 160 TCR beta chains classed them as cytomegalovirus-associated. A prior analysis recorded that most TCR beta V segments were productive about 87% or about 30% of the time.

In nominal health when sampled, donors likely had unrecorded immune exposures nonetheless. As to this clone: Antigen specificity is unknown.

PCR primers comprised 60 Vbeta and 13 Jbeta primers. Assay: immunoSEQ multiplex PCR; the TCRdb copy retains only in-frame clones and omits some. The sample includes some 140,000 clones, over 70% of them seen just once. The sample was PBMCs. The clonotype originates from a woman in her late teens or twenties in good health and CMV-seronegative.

The CDR3 region is CASSLELHPGEQFF. For the CDR3, the DNA is TGTGCCAGCAGCTTAGAACTACACCCCGGGGAGCAGTTCTTC. This rearrangement joins TRBV7-9 to TRBJ2-1; no reliable D call. This CDR3 contains 14 residues. Trimming pared 1 base from V and 10 bases from J, leaving 14 bases between. The V gene's germline CDR1 is SEHNR and CDR2 FQNEAQ (reference sequence). The full variable domain, its missing parts supplied by reference TRBV7-9 and TRBJ2-1, is DTGVSQNPRHKITKRGQNVTFRCDPISEHNRLYWYRQTLGQGPEFLTYFQNEAQLEKSRLLSDRFSAERPKGSFSTLEIQRTEQGDSAMYLCASSLELHPGEQFFGPGTRLTVL.